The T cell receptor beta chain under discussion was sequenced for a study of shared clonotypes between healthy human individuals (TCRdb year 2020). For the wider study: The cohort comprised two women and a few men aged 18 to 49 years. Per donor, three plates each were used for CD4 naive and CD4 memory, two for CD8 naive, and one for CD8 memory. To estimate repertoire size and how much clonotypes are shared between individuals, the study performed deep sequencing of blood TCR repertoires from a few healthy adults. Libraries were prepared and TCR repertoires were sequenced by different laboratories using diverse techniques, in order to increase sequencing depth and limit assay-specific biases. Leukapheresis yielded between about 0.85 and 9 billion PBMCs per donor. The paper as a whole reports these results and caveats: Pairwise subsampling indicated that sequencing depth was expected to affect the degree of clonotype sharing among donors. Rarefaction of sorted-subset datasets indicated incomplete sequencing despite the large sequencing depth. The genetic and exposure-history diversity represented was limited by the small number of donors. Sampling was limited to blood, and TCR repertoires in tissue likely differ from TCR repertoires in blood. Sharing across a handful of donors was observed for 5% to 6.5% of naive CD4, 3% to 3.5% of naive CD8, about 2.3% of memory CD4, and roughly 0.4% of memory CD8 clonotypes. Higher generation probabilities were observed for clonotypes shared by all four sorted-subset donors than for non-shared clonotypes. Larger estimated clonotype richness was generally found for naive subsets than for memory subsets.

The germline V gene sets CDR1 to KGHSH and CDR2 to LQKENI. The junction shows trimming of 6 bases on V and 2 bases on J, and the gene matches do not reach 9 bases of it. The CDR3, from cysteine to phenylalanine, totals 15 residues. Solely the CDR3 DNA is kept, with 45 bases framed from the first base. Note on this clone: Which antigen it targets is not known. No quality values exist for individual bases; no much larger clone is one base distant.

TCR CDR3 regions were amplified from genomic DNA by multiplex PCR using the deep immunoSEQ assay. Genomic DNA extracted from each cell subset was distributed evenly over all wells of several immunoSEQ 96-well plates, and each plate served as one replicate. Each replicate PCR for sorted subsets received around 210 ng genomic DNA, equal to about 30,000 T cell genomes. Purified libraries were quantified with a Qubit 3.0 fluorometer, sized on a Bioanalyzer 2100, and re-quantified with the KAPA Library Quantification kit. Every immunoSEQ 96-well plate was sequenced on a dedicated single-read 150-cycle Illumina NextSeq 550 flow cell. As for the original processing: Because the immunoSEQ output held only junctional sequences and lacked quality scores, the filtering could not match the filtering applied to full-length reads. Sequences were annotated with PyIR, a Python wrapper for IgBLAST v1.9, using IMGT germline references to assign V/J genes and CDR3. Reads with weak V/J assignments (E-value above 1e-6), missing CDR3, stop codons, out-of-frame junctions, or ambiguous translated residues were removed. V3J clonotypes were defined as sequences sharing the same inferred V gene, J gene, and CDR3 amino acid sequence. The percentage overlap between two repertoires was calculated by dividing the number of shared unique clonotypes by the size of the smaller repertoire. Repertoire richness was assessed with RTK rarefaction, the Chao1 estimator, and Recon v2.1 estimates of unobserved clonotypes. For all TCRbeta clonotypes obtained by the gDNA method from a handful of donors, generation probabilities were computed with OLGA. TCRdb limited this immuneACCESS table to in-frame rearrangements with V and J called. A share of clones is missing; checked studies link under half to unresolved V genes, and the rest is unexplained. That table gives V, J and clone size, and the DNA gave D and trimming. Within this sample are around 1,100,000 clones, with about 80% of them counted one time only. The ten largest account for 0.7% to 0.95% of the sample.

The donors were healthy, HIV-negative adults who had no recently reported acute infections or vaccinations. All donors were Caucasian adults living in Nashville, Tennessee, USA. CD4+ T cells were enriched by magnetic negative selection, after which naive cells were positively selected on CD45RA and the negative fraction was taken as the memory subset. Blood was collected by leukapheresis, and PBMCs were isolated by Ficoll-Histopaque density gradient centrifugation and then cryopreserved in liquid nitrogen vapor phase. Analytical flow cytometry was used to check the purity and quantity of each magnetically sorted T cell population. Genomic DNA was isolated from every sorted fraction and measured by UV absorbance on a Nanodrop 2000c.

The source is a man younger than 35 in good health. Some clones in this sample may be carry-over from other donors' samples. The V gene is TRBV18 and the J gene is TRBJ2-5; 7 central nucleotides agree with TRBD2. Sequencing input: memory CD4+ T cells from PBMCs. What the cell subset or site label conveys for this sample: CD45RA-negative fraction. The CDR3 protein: CASSPGGGRQETQYF. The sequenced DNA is TGTGCCAGCTCCCCCGGCGGGGGTCGACAAGAGACCCAGTACTTC.